These T cell receptor beta chains were read from a single sample in a study of blood T cell repertoires in COVID-19. Clones were read by immunoSEQ multiplex PCR, and TCRdb kept only the in-frame ones, dropping some. Of over 150,000 clones in the sample, around four fifths were seen once. Material: peripheral blood. These receptors were collected from an elderly woman with COVID-19, enrolled during active disease. CDR3s include the opening cysteine and the closing phenylalanine or tryptophan. The order of the fields is CDR3 length, V gene, J gene, CDR3 protein.

>15|TRBV6-5|TRBJ2-1
CASKTSGGAYNEQFF
>15|TRBV9|TRBJ2-7
CASSVGGGHTYEQYF
>14|TRBV7-9|TRBJ1-1
CASSARAGNTEAFF
>12|TRBV2|TRBJ1-1
CASSVSNTEAFF
>13|TRBV10-1|TRBJ1-4
CASSRGAGEKLFF
>16|TRBV10-3|TRBJ1-5
CAISSTGANSNQPQHF
>17|TRBV5-1|TRBJ1-6
CASSSGGGGAGNSPLHF
>15|TRBV19|TRBJ2-5
CASSARRGVRETQYF
>14|TRBV18|TRBJ2-7
CASSSTVEPYEQYF
>14|TRBV5-5|TRBJ1-2
CASSFLGDLGGYTF
>14|TRBV10-3|TRBJ1-2
CAISDSGQNYGYTF
>20|TRBV5-1|TRBJ2-7
CASSSPEGSTSWTSPYEQYF
>14|TRBV5-1|TRBJ2-1
CASGGGGLYNEQFF
>14|TRBV6-6|TRBJ1-2
CLSKGALTNYGYTF
>13|TRBV7-3|TRBJ1-1
CASSLSSVSEAFF
>15|TRBV18|TRBJ1-1
CASSPQGWGNTEAFF